What follows are 9 T cell receptor beta chains derived from one specimen sequenced in a study of blood T cell repertoires in COVID-19. The protocol was immunoSEQ multiplex PCR, while the TCRdb copy is restricted to in-frame clones and leaves out a portion. Counted here are 380,000 or so clones, around 88% occurring once; the ten biggest clones make up 7% to 7.5%. Sample: peripheral blood. The receptor set was obtained from a woman aged 55-69 years with COVID-19, enrolled during active disease.

The chain joins TRBV5-1 to TRBJ1-2; D is unclear. V lost 0 bases and J 8 bases, leaving 11 bases between the germline ends. This CDR3 comprises 13 residues. Germline lookup yields CDR1 SGHRS and CDR2 YFSETQ. CDR3 sequence reads: CASSLGSDGGYTF. The CDR3 bases are TGCGCCAGCAGCTTGGGTAGCGACGGCGGCTACACCTTC.

This rearrangement joins TRBV14 to TRBJ2-7, with 9 bases matching TRBD1. Per germline, CDR1 SGHDN and CDR2 FVKESK. Trimming removed 4 bases from V and 2 bases from J; junction bases left unmatched: 12. The CDR3 sequence is 17 residues long. The CDR3: CASSLSTGGRGAYEQYF. The CDR3 DNA sequence: TGTGCCAGCAGCCTCTCCACAGGGGGCAGAGGGGCCTACGAGCAGTACTTC. The variable domain in full, completed from reference TRBV14 and TRBJ2-7, reads EAGVTQFPSHSVIEKGQTVTLRCDPISGHDNLYWYRRVMGKEIKFLLHFVKESKQDESGMPNNRFLAERTGGTYSTLKVQPAELEDSGVYFCASSLSTGGRGAYEQYFGPGTRLTVT.

This chain links TRBV6-5 with TRBJ2-2, with D unresolved. The germline V and J ends were trimmed by 6 bases and 7 bases, with 6 bases remaining between them. The germline V gene encodes CDR1 MNHEY and CDR2 SVGAGI. The CDR3 has 11 amino acids. This CDR3 reads CASRAGGELFF. Here the CDR3 DNA reads TGTGCCAGCAGGGCTGGCGGGGAGCTGTTTTTT.

The chain is built from TRBV7-8 and TRBJ2-2, with D tentatively TRBD2 (6 bases). The V gene's germline CDR1 is SGHVS and CDR2 FQNEAQ. There are 18 residues in the CDR3. V gave up 2 bases and J gave up 0 bases, with 16 bases separating them. The CDR3 nucleotides are TGTGCCAGCAGCTTAACGCTGTGGGGGGATTCGAACACCGGGGAGCTGTTTTTT. Translated, it gives CASSLTLWGDSNTGELFF.

The chain is built from TRBV27 and TRBJ2-3, with D possibly TRBD2 on 6 matching bases. This CDR3 region has 16 residues. Germline-derived CDR1 and CDR2 are MNHEY and SMNVEV (reference sequence). Trimming stripped 4 bases from V and 2 bases from J, with 16 bases between. CDR3 loop: CASSYNRGTNTDTQYF. The CDR3 DNA reads TGTGCCAGCAGTTACAATCGGGGGACCAACACAGATACGCAGTATTTT.

This clone was found a few times. The rearrangement links TRBV7-9 to TRBJ2-3; D may be TRBD2 (6 bases). The V end lost 3 bases, the J end lost 2 bases, and 12 bases lay between the germline ends. The CDR3 runs 15 residues. Germline assignment: CDR1 SEHNR and CDR2 FQNEAQ (reference sequence). This chain's CDR3 is CASSFTGVLTDTQYF. The DNA for the CDR3 is TGTGCCAGCAGCTTCACGGGGGTGCTCACAGATACGCAGTATTTT.

The chain uses TRBV18 and TRBJ1-5; a possible D gene is TRBD1 (6 bases). Trimming left V 2 bases short and J 2 bases short, with 10 bases between. Per germline, CDR1 KGHSH and CDR2 LQKENI. The CDR3 is 15 residues long. The CDR3 sequence: CASSPGGAGNQPQHF. CDR3 sequence (DNA): TGTGCCAGCTCACCAGGGGGGGCTGGCAATCAGCCCCAGCATTTT. Full variable domain (remainder filled in from reference TRBV18 and TRBJ1-5): NAGVMQNPRHLVRRRGQEARLRCSPMKGHSHVYWYRQLPEEGLKFMVYLQKENIIDESGMPKERFSAEFPKEGPSILRIQQVVRGDSAAYFCASSPGGAGNQPQHFGDGTRLSIL.

The chain joins TRBV9 to TRBJ2-5; 10 bases align to TRBD2. The CDR3 has 18 amino acids. Germline V lookup: CDR1 SGDLS, CDR2 YYNGEE. V lost 4 bases, J lost 4 bases, and 16 bases stayed unmatched. The CDR3 reads CASSLTPSSGGSGETQYF. Here the CDR3 DNA reads TGTGCCAGCAGCCTGACTCCTTCTAGCGGGGGAAGTGGAGAGACCCAGTACTTC. The whole variable domain, remainder taken from reference TRBV9 and TRBJ2-5, is DSGVTQTPKHLITATGQRVTLRCSPRSGDLSVYWYQQSLDQGLQFLIQYYNGEERAKGNILERFSAQQFPDLHSELNLSSLELGDSALYFCASSLTPSSGGSGETQYFGPGTRLLVL.

V is TRBV4-3 and J is TRBJ1-1; D gene uncertain. Germline V gives CDR1 LGHNA, CDR2 YSLEER. This CDR3 is built from 13 residues. V dropped 2 bases and J dropped 3 bases, with 7 bases sitting between them. The CDR3 sequence: CASSQSLYTEAFF. The CDR3 region has the DNA TGCGCCAGCAGCCAATCCCTATACACTGAAGCTTTCTTT.